These 4 T cell receptor beta chains originate from one sample sequenced in a study of blood T cells in healthy people across ages. Using a J-beta primer mix together with a sample-barcoded 5' primer, a second PCR was run for roughly 6 to 11 cycles. TCRdb ran MiXCR on the 5' RACE reads and lists one entry per CDR3 protein. The sample shows about 720,000 distinct CDR3 sequences, about 24% of them seen only once. What was sequenced was blood. The receptor set was obtained from a man in his 70s in good health.

This clonotype has more than one count but fewer than ten. V usage is TRBV11-2 and J usage is TRBJ2-3; 7 nucleotides align to TRBD2. CDR1 is SGHAT and CDR2 is FQNNGV in the germline V gene. This CDR3 has 13 amino acids. Trimming cost V 10 bases and J 1 base; bases outside gene matches: 5. The CDR3 reads CANRLAGTDTQYF. DNA for the CDR3: TGTGCCAACCGGCTAGCGGGCACAGATACGCAGTATTTT.

CDR3 sequence (DNA): TGTGCCAGCTCACCGGTCGAGAAATGGCCCCAGCATTTT. Residues: CASSPVEKWPQHF. This sequence joins TRBV18 and TRBJ1-5; no clear D. The CDR3 has 13 residues. Per the germline V gene, CDR1 is KGHSH and CDR2 is LQKENI. V shed 3 bases and J shed 9 bases, with 12 bases lying between them.

The V and J genes are TRBV20-1 and TRBJ1-2, with TRBD1 identical over 8 bases. V dropped 1 base and J dropped 8; count of bases not matched to a gene: 3. The length of the CDR3 is 12 residues. CDR1 is DFQATT, CDR2 SNEGSKA, per germline (reference sequence). The CDR3: CSARAGGGGYTF. CDR3 coding DNA: TGCAGTGCTAGAGCAGGGGGCGGCGGCTACACCTTC.

Concerning this clonotype: Relative to the germline gene, one junction end is altered; a read error may explain this. The V call is TRBV6-2 or TRBV6-3, the J call TRBJ1-1; D is ambiguous. Germline CDR1 reads MNHEY; CDR2 reads SVGEGT. The CDR3 runs 13 residues. The CDR3 DNA sequence: TGTGCCAGCAATTACGGGTTGTTCACTGAAGCTTTCTTT. Translated: CASNYGLFTEAFF.